Detailed here is one T cell receptor beta chain. The germline V and J ends were trimmed by 4 bases and 7 bases, with 14 bases remaining between them. Germline-derived CDR1 and CDR2 are MDHEN and SYDVKM. CDR3 length: 14 amino acids. The repertoire was sequenced with immunoSEQ multiplex PCR; TCRdb's copy has only in-frame clones and lacks some. Here the sample spans 40,000 or so clones, approximately 94% being singletons. This record comes from a study of T cell changes during pregnancy in multiple sclerosis. Sequenced here: CD8+ T cells from peripheral blood mononuclear cells, sampled in the third trimester of pregnancy. The source of this sequence is a female donor with multiple sclerosis, enrolled in a pregnancy study. The chain uses TRBV28 and TRBJ2-1; a possible D gene is TRBD1 (6 bases). This chain's CDR3 is CASSWWQGRNEQFF. In nucleotides, the CDR3 is TGTGCCAGCAGTTGGTGGCAGGGGCGTAATGAGCAGTTCTTC.